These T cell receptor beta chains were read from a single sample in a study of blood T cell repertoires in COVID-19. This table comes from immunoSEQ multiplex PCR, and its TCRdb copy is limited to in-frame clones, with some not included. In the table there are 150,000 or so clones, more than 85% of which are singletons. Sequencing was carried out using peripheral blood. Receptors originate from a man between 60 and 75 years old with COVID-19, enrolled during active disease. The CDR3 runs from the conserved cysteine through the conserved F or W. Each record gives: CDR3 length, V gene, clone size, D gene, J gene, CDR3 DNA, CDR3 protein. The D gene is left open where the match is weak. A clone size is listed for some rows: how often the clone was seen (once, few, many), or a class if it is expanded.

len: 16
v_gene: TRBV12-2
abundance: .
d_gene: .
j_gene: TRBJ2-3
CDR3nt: TGTGCAAGTCGGCTCCTCGTGGACAGGGTTTTGGATACGCAGTATTTT
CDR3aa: CASRLLVDRVLDTQYF

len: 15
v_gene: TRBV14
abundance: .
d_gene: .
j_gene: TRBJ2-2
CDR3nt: TGTGCCAGCAGCCAAGTTAGGAGAAACACCGGGGAGCTGTTTTTT
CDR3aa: CASSQVRRNTGELFF

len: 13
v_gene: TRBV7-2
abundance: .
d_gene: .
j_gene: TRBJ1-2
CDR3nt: TGTGCCAGCAGCTTACAGGGGTCCTATGGCTACACCTTC
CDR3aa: CASSLQGSYGYTF

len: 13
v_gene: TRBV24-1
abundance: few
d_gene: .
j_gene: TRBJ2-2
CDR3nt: TGTGCCACCAGTGACACTTCCAGGGAGGAGCTGTTTTTT
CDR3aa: CATSDTSREELFF

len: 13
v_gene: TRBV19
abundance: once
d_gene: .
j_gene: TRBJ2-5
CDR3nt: TGTGCCAGTAGTATGAGTAGCAGAGAGACCCAGTACTTC
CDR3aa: CASSMSSRETQYF

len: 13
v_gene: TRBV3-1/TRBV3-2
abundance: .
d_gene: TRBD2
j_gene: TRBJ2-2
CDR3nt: TGTGCCAGCACCACGGGGGGGACCGGGGAGCTGTTTTTT
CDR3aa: CASTTGGTGELFF

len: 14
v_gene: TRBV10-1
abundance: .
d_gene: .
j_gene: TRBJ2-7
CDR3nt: TGCGCCAGCAGTCGCGGGACAGCTACCTACGAGCAGTACTTC
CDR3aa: CASSRGTATYEQYF

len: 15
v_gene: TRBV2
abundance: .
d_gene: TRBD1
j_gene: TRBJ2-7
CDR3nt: TGTGCCAGCCAGGAAGGGACAGGGGGCTTAGGCGAGCAGTACTTC
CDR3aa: CASQEGTGGLGEQYF

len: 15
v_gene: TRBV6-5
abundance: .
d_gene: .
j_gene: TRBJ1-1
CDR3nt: TGTGCCAGCAGGGACCAACCTCTCTCAGAGGGTGAAGCTTTCTTT
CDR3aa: CASRDQPLSEGEAFF

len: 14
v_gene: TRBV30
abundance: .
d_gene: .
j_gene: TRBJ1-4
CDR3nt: TGTGCCTGGAGTTATGGGGGCGCTAATGAAAAACTGTTTTTT
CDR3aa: CAWSYGGANEKLFF

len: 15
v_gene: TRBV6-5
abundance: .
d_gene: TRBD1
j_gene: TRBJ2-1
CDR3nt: TGTGCCAGCAGCCTCCGGGACAGTAGCTACAATGAGCAGTTCTTC
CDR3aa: CASSLRDSSYNEQFF

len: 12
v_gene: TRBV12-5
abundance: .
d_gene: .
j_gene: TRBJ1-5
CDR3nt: TGTGCTAGTGGTTTCAGAGGTCAGCCCCAGCATTTT
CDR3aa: CASGFRGQPQHF

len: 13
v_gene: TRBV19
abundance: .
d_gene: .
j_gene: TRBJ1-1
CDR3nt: TGTGCCAGTAGTATCGGACAGAACACTGAAGCTTTCTTT
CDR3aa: CASSIGQNTEAFF

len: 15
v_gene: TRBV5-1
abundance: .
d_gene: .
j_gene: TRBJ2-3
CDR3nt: TGCGCCAGCAGCTTGGGGTGGACAGTCACAGATACGCAGTATTTT
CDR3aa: CASSLGWTVTDTQYF

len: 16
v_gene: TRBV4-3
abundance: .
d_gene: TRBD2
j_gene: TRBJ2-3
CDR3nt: TGCGCCAGCAGCCTCTGGACTAGCGGGGGGGGAGATACGCAGTATTTT
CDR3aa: CASSLWTSGGGDTQYF

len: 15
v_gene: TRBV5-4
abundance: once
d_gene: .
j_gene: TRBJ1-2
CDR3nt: TGTGCCAGCAGCTTGGATCCCTCAGGGATCTATGGCTACACCTTC
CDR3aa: CASSLDPSGIYGYTF

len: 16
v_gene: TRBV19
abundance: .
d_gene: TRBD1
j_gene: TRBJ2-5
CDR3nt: TGTGCCAGTAGTGGGATTTCGACAGGGGGTTTGGAGACCCAGTACTTC
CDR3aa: CASSGISTGGLETQYF

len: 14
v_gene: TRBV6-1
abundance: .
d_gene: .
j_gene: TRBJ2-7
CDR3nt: TGTGCCAGCAGTGACCGCTCCGGGGGAGGCGAGCAGTACTTC
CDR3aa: CASSDRSGGGEQYF

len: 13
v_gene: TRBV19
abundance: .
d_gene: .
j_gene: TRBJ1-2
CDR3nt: TGTGCCACATGGAGTGCGAAAAACTATGGCTACACCTTC
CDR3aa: CATWSAKNYGYTF

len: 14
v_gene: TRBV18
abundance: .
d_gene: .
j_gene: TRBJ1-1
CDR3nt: TGTGCCAGCTCACCGAGAGGTTCGAACACTGAAGCTTTCTTT
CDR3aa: CASSPRGSNTEAFF

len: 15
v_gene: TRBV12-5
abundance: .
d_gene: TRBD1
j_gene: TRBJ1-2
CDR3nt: TGTGCTAGTGGCCCTCCCGGGACAGCCTTATTTGGCTACACCTTC
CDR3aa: CASGPPGTALFGYTF

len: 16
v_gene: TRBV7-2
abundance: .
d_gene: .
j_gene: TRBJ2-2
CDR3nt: TGTGCCAGCAGCCTAGCTGGGGGCCGGGGCACCGGGGAGCTGTTTTTT
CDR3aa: CASSLAGGRGTGELFF

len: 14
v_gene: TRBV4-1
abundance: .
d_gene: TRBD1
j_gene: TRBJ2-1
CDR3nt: TGCGCCAGCAGCCATACAGGGGTTATCGATGAGCAGTTCTTC
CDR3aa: CASSHTGVIDEQFF

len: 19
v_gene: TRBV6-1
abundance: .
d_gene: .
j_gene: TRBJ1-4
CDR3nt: TGTGCCAGCAGTGACCCTTGGGCGGAGGGGATGAACTTTAATGAAAAACTGTTTTTT
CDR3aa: CASSDPWAEGMNFNEKLFF

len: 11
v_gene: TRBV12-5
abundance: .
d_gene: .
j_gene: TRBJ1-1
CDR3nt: TGTGCTAGTGCCTCGACAGGTGAAGCTTTCTTT
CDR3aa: CASASTGEAFF

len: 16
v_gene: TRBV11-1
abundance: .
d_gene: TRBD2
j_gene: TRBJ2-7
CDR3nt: TGTGCCAGCAGCTTAGTTGGCGGGAGCCTCGTCATCGCGCAGTACTTC
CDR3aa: CASSLVGGSLVIAQYF

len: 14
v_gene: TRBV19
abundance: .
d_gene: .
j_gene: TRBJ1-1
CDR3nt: TGTGCCAGTAGTATAGATACAGGGAACACTGAAGCTTTCTTT
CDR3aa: CASSIDTGNTEAFF

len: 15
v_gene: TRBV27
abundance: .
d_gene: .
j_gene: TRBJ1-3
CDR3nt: TGTGCCAGCAGCCCTCAAGGGGGCTCTGGAAACACCATATATTTT
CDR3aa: CASSPQGGSGNTIYF

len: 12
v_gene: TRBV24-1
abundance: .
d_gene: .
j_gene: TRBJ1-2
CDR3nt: TGTGCCACCCATGAGGGCCCCAATGGCTACACCTTC
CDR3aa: CATHEGPNGYTF

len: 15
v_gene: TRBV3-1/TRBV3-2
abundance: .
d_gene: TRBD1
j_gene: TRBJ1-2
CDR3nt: TGTGCCAGCAGCCAAGGGGGACAGGGTGACTATGGCTACACCTTC
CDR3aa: CASSQGGQGDYGYTF

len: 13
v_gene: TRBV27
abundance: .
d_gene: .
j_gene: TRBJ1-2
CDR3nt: TGTGCCAGCAGAACGGGGGCTAACTATGGCTACACCTTC
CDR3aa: CASRTGANYGYTF

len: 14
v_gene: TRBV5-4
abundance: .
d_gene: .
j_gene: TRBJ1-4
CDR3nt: TGTGCCAGCAGCCCCGGACAGACTAATGAAAAACTGTTTTTT
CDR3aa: CASSPGQTNEKLFF

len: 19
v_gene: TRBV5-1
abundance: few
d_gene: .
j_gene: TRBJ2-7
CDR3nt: TGCGCCAGCAGCTTGAATGTGCGCCCGGACGGGGGGCTTTCTTACGAGCAGTACTTC
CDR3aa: CASSLNVRPDGGLSYEQYF

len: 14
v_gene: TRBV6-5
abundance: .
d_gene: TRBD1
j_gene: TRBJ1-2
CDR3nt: TGTGCCAGCAGTTACGGGACAGGGGTCTATGGCTACACCTTC
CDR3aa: CASSYGTGVYGYTF

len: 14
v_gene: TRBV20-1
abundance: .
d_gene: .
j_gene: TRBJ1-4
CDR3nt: TGCAGTGCTAGTTTCGCAGGGTCTAATGAAAAACTGTTTTTT
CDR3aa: CSASFAGSNEKLFF

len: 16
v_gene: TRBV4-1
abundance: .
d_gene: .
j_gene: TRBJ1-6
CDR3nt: TGCGCCAGCAGCCAAGAGGGTGCAAGGAGGAATTCACCCCTCCACTTT
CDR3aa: CASSQEGARRNSPLHF

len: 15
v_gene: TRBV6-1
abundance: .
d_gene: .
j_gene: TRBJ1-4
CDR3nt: TGTGCCAGCAGTGATTTCAAGGGGCTTGGTGAAAAACTGTTTTTT
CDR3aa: CASSDFKGLGEKLFF

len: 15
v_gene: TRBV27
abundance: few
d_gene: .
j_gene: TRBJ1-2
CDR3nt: TGTGCCAGCAGTCAGGGGTCGGGCAGGGAATTCGGCTACACCTTC
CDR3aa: CASSQGSGREFGYTF

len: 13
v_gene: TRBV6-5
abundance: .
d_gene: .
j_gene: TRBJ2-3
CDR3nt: TGTGCCAGTCGAACAGGGCACACAGATACGCAGTATTTT
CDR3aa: CASRTGHTDTQYF

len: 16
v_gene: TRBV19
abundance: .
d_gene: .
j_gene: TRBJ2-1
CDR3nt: TGTGCCAGTAGTATACTGTCTAGCCACACCTACAATGAGCAGTTCTTC
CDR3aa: CASSILSSHTYNEQFF